This T cell receptor beta chain is from a study of patients and donors after allogeneic stem cell transplantation. The CDR3 spans 15 residues. Germline V gene lookup returns CDR1 ENHRY and CDR2 SYGVKD. V lost 6 bases, J lost 3 bases, and 17 bases lay in between. This clonotype was observed a few times. One entry per CDR3 protein results from TCRdb running MiXCR on the RT-PCR reads. The table records approximately 170,000 distinct CDR3 sequences, more than 20% of them present only once. The source of this sequence is a human donor who was either an allogeneic HSCT recipient or a stem cell or donor lymphocyte infusion donor (not recorded which). It is not recorded whose cells these are; they may come from a transplant donor. This chain uses TRBV10-3 with TRBJ1-1; D is unclear. The source material was blood, either unsorted or a sorted T cell fraction (not recorded which). The CDR3 is CAISGRLPSDTEAFF. For the CDR3, the DNA is TGTGCCATCAGCGGGAGACTCCCCTCGGACACTGAAGCTTTCTTT.